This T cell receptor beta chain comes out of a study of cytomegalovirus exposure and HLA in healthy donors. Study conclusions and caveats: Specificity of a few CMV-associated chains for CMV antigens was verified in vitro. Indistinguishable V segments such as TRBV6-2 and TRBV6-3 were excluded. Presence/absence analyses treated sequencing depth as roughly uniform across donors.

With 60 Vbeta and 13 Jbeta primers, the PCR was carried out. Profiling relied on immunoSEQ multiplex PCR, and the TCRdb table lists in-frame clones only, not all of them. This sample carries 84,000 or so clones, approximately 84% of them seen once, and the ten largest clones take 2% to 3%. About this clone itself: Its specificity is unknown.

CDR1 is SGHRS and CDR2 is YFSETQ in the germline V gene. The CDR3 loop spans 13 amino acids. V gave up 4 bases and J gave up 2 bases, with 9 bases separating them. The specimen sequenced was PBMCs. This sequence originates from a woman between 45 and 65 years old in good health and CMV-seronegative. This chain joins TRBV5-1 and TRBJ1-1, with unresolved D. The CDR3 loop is CASSPGPNTEAFF. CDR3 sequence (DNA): TGCGCCAGCAGCCCAGGTCCTAACACTGAAGCTTTCTTT.